Given below is one T cell receptor (beta chain) in context. The repertoire was sequenced with immunoSEQ multiplex PCR; TCRdb's copy has only in-frame clones and lacks some. The data hold 300,000 to 400,000 clones, with 89% observed a single time. The CDR3 runs 15 residues. The germline gives CDR1 SGDLS, CDR2 YYNGEE. Trimming removed 3 bases from V and 6 bases from J; junction bases left unmatched: 9. The data are from a study of blood T cell repertoires in COVID-19. Across 24 US areas, participants ranged in age from 18 to 89 years. Membership in each cohort depended on participant-reported clinical history. Recovered participants had two consecutive negative NP/OP PCR tests, healthcare professional clearance, or symptom resolution.

This TCR was sampled from a man in his sixties who had recovered from COVID-19. The rearrangement links TRBV9 to TRBJ2-1, with 7 bases identical to TRBD2. Sequenced sample: PBMCs or T cells enriched from blood (not recorded which). CDR3 nucleotide sequence: TGTGCCAGCAGCGCCTGGACTAGTGAGGGCAATGAGCAGTTCTTC. It translates to CASSAWTSEGNEQFF.